This T cell receptor (beta chain) was profiled in a study of blood T cell repertoires in COVID-19. Background on the study: COVID-19 samples from acute and convalescent phases originated in the United States, Italy and Spain. The analysed material was cDNA or gDNA that came from T cells, B-cell-depleted T cells, or PBMCs.

Measured with immunoSEQ multiplex PCR; TCRdb has only the in-frame clones, and not every one. The sample has some 37,000 clones, roughly nine tenths seen once. This clone has a single count. The germline CDR1 and CDR2 sequences are MNHEY and SVGAGI. The V end lost 5 bases, the J end lost 4 bases, and 16 bases lay between the germline ends. CDR3 length: 15 residues. The rearrangement joins TRBV6-5 to TRBJ2-3, with D perhaps TRBD2 (6 bases). Sequencing input: peripheral blood. This sequence originates from a man aged 50 to 60 in a cohort sampled during active COVID-19. This chain's CDR3 is CASSPTGGSPDTQYF. DNA for the CDR3: TGTGCCAGCAGTCCGACCGGGGGAAGCCCAGATACGCAGTATTTT.